This T cell receptor (beta chain) was recorded in a study of blood T cell repertoires in COVID-19. Study background: The analysed material was cDNA or gDNA that came from T cells, B-cell-depleted T cells, or PBMCs.

Per the original data handling: Researchers report that nucleated cell counts were estimated from reference gene primer amplification. Method: immunoSEQ multiplex PCR; TCRdb's copy keeps in-frame clones and lacks some. V, J and clone size derive from that table, while D and trimming were established from the DNA sequence. In the table there are nearly 250,000 clones, roughly 85% of which are singletons. This CDR3 contains 14 residues. V trimming: 6 bases; J trimming: 3 bases; junction bases outside the gene matches: 4. Germline CDR1 reads MNHEY; CDR2 reads SVGAGI. Cohort placement rested on clinical history that participants reported themselves.

The V call is TRBV6-5, the J call TRBJ2-7; 11 positions agree with TRBD1. The specimen sequenced was PBMCs or T cells enriched from blood (not recorded which). The source is a woman aged 50 to 65 with acute COVID-19. CDR3 amino acids: CASRSGTGGYEQYF. CDR3 DNA: TGTGCCAGCAGATCCGGGACAGGGGGCTACGAGCAGTACTTC.